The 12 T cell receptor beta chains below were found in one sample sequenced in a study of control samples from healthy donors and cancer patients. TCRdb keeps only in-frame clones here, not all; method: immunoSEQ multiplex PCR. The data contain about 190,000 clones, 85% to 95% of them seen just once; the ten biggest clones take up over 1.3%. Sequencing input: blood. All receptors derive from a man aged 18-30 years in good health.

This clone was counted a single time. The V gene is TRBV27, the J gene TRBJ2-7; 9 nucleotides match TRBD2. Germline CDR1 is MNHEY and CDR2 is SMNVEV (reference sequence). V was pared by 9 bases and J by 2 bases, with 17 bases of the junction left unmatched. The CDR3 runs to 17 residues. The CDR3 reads CASNAAYPTSGAYEQYF. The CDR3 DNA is TGTGCCAGTAACGCCGCCTACCCGACTAGCGGAGCCTACGAGCAGTACTTC.

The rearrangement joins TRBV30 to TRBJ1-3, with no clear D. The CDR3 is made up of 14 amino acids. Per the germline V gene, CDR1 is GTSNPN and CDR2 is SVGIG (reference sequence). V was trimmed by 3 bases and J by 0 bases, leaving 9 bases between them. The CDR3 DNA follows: TGTGCCTGGAGCCCGTTGTTCTCTGGAAACACCATATATTTT. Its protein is CAWSPLFSGNTIYF. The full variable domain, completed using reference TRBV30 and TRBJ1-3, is SQTIHQWPATLVQPVGSPLSLECTVEGTSNPNLYWYRQAAGRGLQLLFYSVGIGQISSEVPQNLSASRPQDRQFILSSKKLLLSDSGFYLCAWSPLFSGNTIYFGEGSWLTVV.

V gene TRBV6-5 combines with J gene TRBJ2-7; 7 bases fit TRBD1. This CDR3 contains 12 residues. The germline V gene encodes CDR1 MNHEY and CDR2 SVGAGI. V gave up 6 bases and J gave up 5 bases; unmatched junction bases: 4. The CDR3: CASSRTGDEQYF. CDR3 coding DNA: TGTGCCAGCAGCCGAACAGGGGACGAGCAGTACTTC.

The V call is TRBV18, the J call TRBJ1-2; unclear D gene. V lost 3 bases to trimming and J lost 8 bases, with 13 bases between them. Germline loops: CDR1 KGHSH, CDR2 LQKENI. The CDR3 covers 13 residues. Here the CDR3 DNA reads TGTGCCAGCTCACCGGAGTTACTGGGGGGCTACACCTTC. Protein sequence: CASSPELLGGYTF.

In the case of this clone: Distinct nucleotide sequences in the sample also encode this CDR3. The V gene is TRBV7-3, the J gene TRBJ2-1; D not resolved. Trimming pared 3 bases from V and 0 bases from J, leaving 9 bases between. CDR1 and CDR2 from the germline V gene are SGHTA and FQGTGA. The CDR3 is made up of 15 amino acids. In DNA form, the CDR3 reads TGTGCCAGCAGCTTCTCCGCGAGCTCCTACAATGAGCAGTTCTTC. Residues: CASSFSASSYNEQFF. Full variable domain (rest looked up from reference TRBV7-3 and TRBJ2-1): GAGVSQTPSNKVTEKGKYVELRCDPISGHTALYWYRQSLGQGPEFLIYFQGTGAADDSGLPNDRFFAVRPEGSVSTLKIQRTERGDSAVYLCASSFSASSYNEQFFGPGTRLTVL.

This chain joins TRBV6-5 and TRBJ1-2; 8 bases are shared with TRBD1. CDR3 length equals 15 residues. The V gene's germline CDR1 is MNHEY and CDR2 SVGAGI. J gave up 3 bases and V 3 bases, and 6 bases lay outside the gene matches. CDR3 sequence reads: CASSYMQGAHYGYTF. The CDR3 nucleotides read TGTGCCAGCAGTTATATGCAGGGGGCGCACTATGGCTACACCTTC.

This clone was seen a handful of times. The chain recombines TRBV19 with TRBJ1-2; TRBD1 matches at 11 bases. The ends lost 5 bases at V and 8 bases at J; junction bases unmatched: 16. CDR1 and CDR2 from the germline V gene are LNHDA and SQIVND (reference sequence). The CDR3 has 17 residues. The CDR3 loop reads CASSSWIWGQGVTGYTF. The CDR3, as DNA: TGTGCCAGTAGTTCGTGGATTTGGGGACAGGGGGTGACGGGCTACACCTTC.

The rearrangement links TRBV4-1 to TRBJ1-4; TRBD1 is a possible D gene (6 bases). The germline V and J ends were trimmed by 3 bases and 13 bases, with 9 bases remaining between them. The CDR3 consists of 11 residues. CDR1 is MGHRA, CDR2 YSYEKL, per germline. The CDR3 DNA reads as TGCGCCAGCAGCCAGGGGGGCGCACTGTTTTTT. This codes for CASSQGGALFF.

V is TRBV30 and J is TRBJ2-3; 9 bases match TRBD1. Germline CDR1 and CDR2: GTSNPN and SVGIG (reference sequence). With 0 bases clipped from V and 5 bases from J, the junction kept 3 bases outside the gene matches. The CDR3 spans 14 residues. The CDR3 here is CAWSVTGGRDTQYF. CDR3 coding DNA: TGTGCCTGGAGTGTAACAGGGGGCCGAGATACGCAGTATTTT.

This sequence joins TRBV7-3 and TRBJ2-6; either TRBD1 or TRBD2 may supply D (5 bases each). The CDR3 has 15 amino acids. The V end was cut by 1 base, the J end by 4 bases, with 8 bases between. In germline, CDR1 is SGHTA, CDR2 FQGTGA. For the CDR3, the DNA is TGTGCCAGCAGCTTAAAAGGGGACGGGGCCAACGTCCTGACTTTC. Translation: CASSLKGDGANVLTF.

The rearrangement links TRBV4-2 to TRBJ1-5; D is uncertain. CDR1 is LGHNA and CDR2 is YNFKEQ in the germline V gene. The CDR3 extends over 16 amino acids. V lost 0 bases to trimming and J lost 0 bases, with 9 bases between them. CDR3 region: CASSQDLSYSNQPQHF. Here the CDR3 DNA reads TGTGCCAGCAGCCAAGACCTTTCGTATAGCAATCAGCCCCAGCATTTT.

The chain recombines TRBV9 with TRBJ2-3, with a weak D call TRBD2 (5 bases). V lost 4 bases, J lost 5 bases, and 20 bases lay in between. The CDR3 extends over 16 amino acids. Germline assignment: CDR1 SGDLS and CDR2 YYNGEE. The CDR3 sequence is CASSPLSPGWGDTQYF. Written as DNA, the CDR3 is TGTGCCAGCAGCCCACTCTCCCCGGGGTGGGGAGATACGCAGTATTTT.